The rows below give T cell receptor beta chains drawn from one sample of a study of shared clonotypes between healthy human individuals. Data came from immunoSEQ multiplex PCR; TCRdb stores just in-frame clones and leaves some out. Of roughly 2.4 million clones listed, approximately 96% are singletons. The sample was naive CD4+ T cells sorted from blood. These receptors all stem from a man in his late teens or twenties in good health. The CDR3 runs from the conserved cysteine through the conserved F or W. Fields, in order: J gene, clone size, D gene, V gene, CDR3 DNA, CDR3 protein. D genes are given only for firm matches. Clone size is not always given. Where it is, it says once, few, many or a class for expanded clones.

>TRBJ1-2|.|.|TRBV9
TGTGCCAGCAGCCCCAGGGGAGTAGCCTATGGCTACACCTTC
CASSPRGVAYGYTF
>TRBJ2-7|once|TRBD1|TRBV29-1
TGCAGCGTTGACCGTGAAGGGGGCCCACACGAGCAGTACTTC
CSVDREGGPHEQYF
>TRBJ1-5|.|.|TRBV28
TGTGCCAGCCTAGTGCCAGGGGGCAATCAGCCCCAGCATTTT
CASLVPGGNQPQHF
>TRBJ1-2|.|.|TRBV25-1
TGTGCCAGCTCTGACGGGGGGAACGATGGCTACACCTTC
CASSDGGNDGYTF
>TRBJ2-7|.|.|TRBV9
TGTGCCAGCAGCGAGACAGGATTCTCCTACGAGCAGTACTTC
CASSETGFSYEQYF
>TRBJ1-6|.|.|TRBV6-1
TGTGCCAGCATACAATCGAGGGGGGGACTGACCCTCCACTTT
CASIQSRGGLTLHF
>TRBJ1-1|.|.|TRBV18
TGTGCCAGCTCACCTGCGGGGGAAGGCACTGAAGCTTTCTTT
CASSPAGEGTEAFF
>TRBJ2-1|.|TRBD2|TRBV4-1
TGCGCCAGCAGCCACCCCGGACTAGCGGGGATTTCCTACAATGAGCAGTTCTTC
CASSHPGLAGISYNEQFF
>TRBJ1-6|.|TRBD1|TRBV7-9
TGTGCCAGCAGCCGGACAGGGCTGAATTCACCCCTCCACTTT
CASSRTGLNSPLHF
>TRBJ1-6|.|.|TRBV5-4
TGTGCCAGCAGCTTTGCTGGGATTGATTCACCCCTCCACTTT
CASSFAGIDSPLHF
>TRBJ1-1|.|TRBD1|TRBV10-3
TGTGCCATCAGTGACCAGGGACAGGGGGCCACTGAAGCTTTCTTT
CAISDQGQGATEAFF
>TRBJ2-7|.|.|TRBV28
TGTGCCTCCGGGGCCCCGAAGTCCTACGAGCAGTACTTC
CASGAPKSYEQYF
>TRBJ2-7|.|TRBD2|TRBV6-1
TGTGCCAGCACGCTAGCGGTAGACTACGAGCAGTACTTC
CASTLAVDYEQYF
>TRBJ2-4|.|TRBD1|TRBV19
TGTGCCAGTAGTATCTTCGAGAGGGGGCGAGACATTCAGTACTTC
CASSIFERGRDIQYF
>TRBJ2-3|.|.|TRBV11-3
TGTGCCAGCAGCGTCTGGCCTAACACAGATACGCAGTATTTT
CASSVWPNTDTQYF
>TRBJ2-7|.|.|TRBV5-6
TGTGCCAGCAGCTTGAGAGGAGCCTACGAGCAGTACTTC
CASSLRGAYEQYF
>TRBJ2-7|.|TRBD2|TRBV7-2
TGTGCCAGCAGCCCAGGGGTAGTAGCGGGAGGATTTTACGAGCAGTACTTC
CASSPGVVAGGFYEQYF
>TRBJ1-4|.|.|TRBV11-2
TGTGCCAGCTCGGGACCGGGTAATGAAAAACTGTTTTTT
CASSGPGNEKLFF
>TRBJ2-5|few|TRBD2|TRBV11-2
TGTGCCAGCAGCCCCCCCTCCCCCGGGAGGGTGCAAGAGACCCAGTACTTC
CASSPPSPGRVQETQYF
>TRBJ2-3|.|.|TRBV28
TGTGCCAGCAGTCCCAGTCCCCCCAGGGGGGTCACAGATACGCAGTATTTT
CASSPSPPRGVTDTQYF
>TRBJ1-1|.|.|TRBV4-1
TGCGCCAGCAGCCCCGGGCAGATCCTGAACACTGAAGCTTTCTTT
CASSPGQILNTEAFF
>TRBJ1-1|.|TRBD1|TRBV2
TGTGCCAGCAGGCTAACAGGGGCGAACACTGAAGCTTTCTTT
CASRLTGANTEAFF
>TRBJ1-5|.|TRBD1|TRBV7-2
TGTGCCAGCAGCCCCCCGGACAGGGGTAGGAATCAGCCCCAGCATTTT
CASSPPDRGRNQPQHF
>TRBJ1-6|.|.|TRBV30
TGTGCCTGGAGTCTGAACTTCGCCGGCACCCTCCACTTT
CAWSLNFAGTLHF
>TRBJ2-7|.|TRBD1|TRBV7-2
TGTGCCAGCAGCCTAGCCAGGGGGCCCTACGAGCAGTACTTC
CASSLARGPYEQYF
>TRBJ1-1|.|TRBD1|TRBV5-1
TGCGCCAGCAGCATGTTAAGACAGGGGAACACTGAAGCTTTCTTT
CASSMLRQGNTEAFF
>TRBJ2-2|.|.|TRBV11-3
TGTGCCAGCAGCTCAGGGGGGGCGAACACCGGGGAGCTGTTTTTT
CASSSGGANTGELFF
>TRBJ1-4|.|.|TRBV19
TGTGCCAGTAGTCTCAAAGGCCGGGGCACAACTAATGAAAAACTGTTTTTT
CASSLKGRGTTNEKLFF
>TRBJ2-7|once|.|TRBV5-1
TGCGCCAGCAGCTTGGAAGGGCAGGCGAGCTACGAGCAGTACTTC
CASSLEGQASYEQYF
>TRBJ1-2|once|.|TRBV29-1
TGCAGCGGGAGCGGGGGAGGCTATGGCTACACCTTC
CSGSGGGYGYTF
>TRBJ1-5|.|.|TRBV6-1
TGTGCCAGCATGGTGGGTAACAATCAGCCCCAGCATTTT
CASMVGNNQPQHF
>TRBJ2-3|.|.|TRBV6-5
TGTGCCAGCAGTAACGGGTATGGGGTAATAGATACGCAGTATTTT
CASSNGYGVIDTQYF
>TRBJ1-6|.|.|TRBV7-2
TGTGCCAGCAGCTTAGCGGGAAGGGGCCATAATTCACCCCTCCACTTT
CASSLAGRGHNSPLHF
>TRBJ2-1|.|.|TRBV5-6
TGTGCCAGCAGCTTGGTCGGACAGATGGTTAATGAGCAGTTCTTC
CASSLVGQMVNEQFF
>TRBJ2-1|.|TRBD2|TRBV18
TGTGCCAGCTGCTCACTAGCGGGAAGAGATGAGCAGTTCTTC
CASCSLAGRDEQFF
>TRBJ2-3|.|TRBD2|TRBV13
TGTGCCAGCAGCTTTAGCGGGAAGACAGATACGCAGTATTTT
CASSFSGKTDTQYF
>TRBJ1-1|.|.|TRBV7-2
TGTGCCAGCAGCTCCCCGGGGGGCGCTTATGAAGCTTTCTTT
CASSSPGGAYEAFF
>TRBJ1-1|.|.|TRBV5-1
TGCGCCAGCAGCCACCCAGGGCCGAACACTGAAGCTTTCTTT
CASSHPGPNTEAFF
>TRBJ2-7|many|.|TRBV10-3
TGTGCCATCAGCAAAGGGAGGAACTCCTACGAGCAGTACTTC
CAISKGRNSYEQYF
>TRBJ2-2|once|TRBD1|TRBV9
TGTGCCAGCAGCGTTGGGGCGGGACAGGGAACTGAGCGGGCATCGTCTGGGGGAGCCGGGGAGCTGTTTTTT
CASSVGAGQGTERASSGGAGELFF
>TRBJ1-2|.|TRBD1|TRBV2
TGTGCCAGCCTCCAAGGGGGCCCAGGGGGCTACACCTTC
CASLQGGPGGYTF
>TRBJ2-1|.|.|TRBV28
TGTGCCAGCAGTCCGAACCACGGGTCTAAAGGATCCTACAATGAGCAGTTCTTC
CASSPNHGSKGSYNEQFF
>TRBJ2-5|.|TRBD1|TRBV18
TGTGCCAGCTCACCAAGGACAGGGCTGTTGGAGACCCAGTACTTC
CASSPRTGLLETQYF
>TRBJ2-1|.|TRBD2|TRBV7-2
TGTGCCAGCAGCTTAGTTAGCGGGGTTAACTTAGGGGATGAGCAGTTCTTC
CASSLVSGVNLGDEQFF
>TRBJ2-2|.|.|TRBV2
TGTGCCAGCACACAGATAAACACCGGGGAGCTGTTTTTT
CASTQINTGELFF
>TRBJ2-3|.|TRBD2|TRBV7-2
TGTGCCAGCAGCTTAGTAGTGCTAGCGGGAGGAACAGATACGCAGTATTTT
CASSLVVLAGGTDTQYF
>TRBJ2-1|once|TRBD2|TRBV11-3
TGTGCCAGCAGCTTACGGACTAGCGTAAACAATGAGCAGTTCTTC
CASSLRTSVNNEQFF
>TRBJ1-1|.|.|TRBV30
TGTGCCTGGAGTGTAGGGGCTGAAGCTTTCTTT
CAWSVGAEAFF
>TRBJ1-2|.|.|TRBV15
TGTGCCACCAGCAGAGGAGGCACACTGGGGGACTATGGCTACACCTTC
CATSRGGTLGDYGYTF
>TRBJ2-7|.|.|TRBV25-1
TGTGCCAGCAGTGTTGACAAAGAACAGTACTTC
CASSVDKEQYF
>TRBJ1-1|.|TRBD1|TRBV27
TGTGCCAGCAGTCTGACAGGGGTCACCGAAGCTTTCTTT
CASSLTGVTEAFF
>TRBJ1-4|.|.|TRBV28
TGTGCCAGCAGTTCCCCAAGGTTCCAGGAAAAACTGTTTTTT
CASSSPRFQEKLFF
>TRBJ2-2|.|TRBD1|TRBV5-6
TGTGCCAGCAGCTCGAGGGACAGGGGGAACACCGGGGAGCTGTTTTTT
CASSSRDRGNTGELFF
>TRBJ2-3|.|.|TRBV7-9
TGTGCCAGCAGCCTTTCCACAGATACGCAGTATTTT
CASSLSTDTQYF
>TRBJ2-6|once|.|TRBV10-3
TGTGCCATCAGTGGATTGGCTGGGGCCAACGTCCTGACTTTC
CAISGLAGANVLTF
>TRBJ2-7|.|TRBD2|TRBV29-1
TGCAGCGCCCCGGGACTAGGAGGCGAGCAGTACTTC
CSAPGLGGEQYF
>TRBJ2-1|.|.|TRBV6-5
TGTGCCAGCAGGCGGGGGACACCCATCAACAATGAGCAGTTCTTC
CASRRGTPINNEQFF
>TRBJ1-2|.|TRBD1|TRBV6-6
TGTGCCAGCAGTTCTCTGGACAGGGGATATGGCTACACCTTC
CASSSLDRGYGYTF